One sample yielded the 8 T cell receptor beta chains listed below, sequenced in a study of cytomegalovirus exposure and HLA in healthy donors. PCR employed 60 Vbeta and 13 Jbeta primers. Sequencing was performed with immunoSEQ multiplex PCR; in TCRdb, only in-frame clones are kept and a portion is missing. The sample gives fewer than 250,000 clones, about 90% of which show up once; around 1.4% is in the top ten. What was sequenced was PBMCs. These receptors all stem from a man between 25 and 39 years old in good health and CMV-seronegative.

This clone has just a few counts. This rearrangement joins TRBV5-6 to TRBJ2-1; TRBD2 matches 9 bases. This CDR3 is built from 15 residues. The V and J ends lost 2 bases and 9 bases, in that order; junction bases with no gene match: 9. Germline assignment: CDR1 SGHDT and CDR2 YYEEEE. The CDR3 nucleotides read TGTGCCAGCAGCTTCTTATCGGCGGGGGGGCGTGAGCAGTTCTTC. This translates into CASSFLSAGGREQFF.

The genes are TRBV7-8 and TRBJ1-1, with a tentative D call TRBD1 (6 bases). Germline CDR1 reads SGHVS; CDR2 reads FQNEAQ. V lost 5 bases and J 7 bases, leaving 20 bases between the germline ends. CDR3 length equals 15 residues. CDR3 loop: CASSLYTGNLGEAFF. CDR3 DNA sequence: TGTGCCAGCAGCCTCTATACAGGGAATTTGGGTGAAGCTTTCTTT.

This chain connects TRBV6-5 to TRBJ2-1; a possible D gene is TRBD1 (6 bases). V lost 6 bases and J lost 8, with 17 bases in between. Germline CDR1 is MNHEY and CDR2 is SVGAGI. CDR3 length: 14 amino acids. The CDR3 region is CASRHGQGRYEQFF. DNA for the CDR3: TGTGCCAGCAGGCATGGGCAGGGGCGGTATGAGCAGTTCTTC.

The J gene is TRBJ2-7, the V gene TRBV18; TRBD1 matches at 9 bases. Per the germline V gene, CDR1 is KGHSH and CDR2 is LQKENI. The CDR3 covers 15 residues. V was pared by 4 bases and J by 3 bases, with 7 bases of the junction left unmatched. In nucleotides, the CDR3 is TGTGCCAGCTCACAGGACAGGGGTTCGGTCTACGAGCAGTACTTC. The encoded protein is CASSQDRGSVYEQYF.

The rearrangement uses TRBV19 and TRBJ2-7, with 8 bases lining up with TRBD2. Germline loops: CDR1 LNHDA, CDR2 SQIVND (reference sequence). The CDR3 consists of 15 residues. Trimming took 5 bases from V and 0 from J; bases not matched to a gene: 6. The CDR3 DNA sequence: TGTGCCAGTAGTGATAGCGGGGCTGCCTCCTACGAGCAGTACTTC. Protein: CASSDSGAASYEQYF.

This rearrangement joins TRBV18 to TRBJ1-3; D not resolved. The CDR3 has 15 amino acids. Germline assignment: CDR1 KGHSH and CDR2 LQKENI. V was trimmed by 2 bases and J by 4 bases, leaving 12 bases between them. The CDR3 here is CASSPRLTGGNTIYF. The CDR3 DNA follows: TGTGCCAGCTCACCAAGGCTCACCGGGGGAAACACCATATATTTT.

This chain links TRBV21-1 with TRBJ1-2; the D call of TRBD1 is as the table states it, not checked on the DNA. TRBV21-1 is a listed pseudogene. The CDR3 covers 17 residues. The CDR3 DNA sequence: TGTGCCAGCAGCAAAGCTTTCATAAGCAGGGATTTTTATGGCTACACCTTC. Its protein product is CASSKAFISRDFYGYTF.

The chain uses TRBV2 and TRBJ1-1; TRBD1 agrees at 11 bases. The ends lost 6 bases at V and 0 bases at J; junction bases unmatched: 6. The CDR3 sequence is 16 residues long. Per the germline V gene, CDR1 is SNHLY and CDR2 is FYNNEI. CDR3 region: CASSLGTGGMNTEAFF. CDR3 in DNA: TGTGCCAGCAGCCTGGGGACAGGGGGGATGAACACTGAAGCTTTCTTT.